This TCR beta chain was recorded in a study of T cell responses to AZD1222 COVID-19 vaccine. On this clone itself: Its specificity is unknown.

Trimming left V 4 bases short and J 4 bases short, with 16 bases between. The CDR3 is made up of 15 amino acids. Germline loops: CDR1 SEHNR, CDR2 FQNEAQ (reference sequence). Profiled with immunoSEQ multiplex PCR; TCRdb holds only in-frame clones, not every one. The sample has approximately 140,000 clones; approximately 87% are singletons. Overall study results and limits: The sample set comprised mostly white British donors with more females, and clonal diversity was possibly underestimated. Repertoires were sampled only after the peak T cell response.

The V gene is TRBV7-9, the J gene TRBJ1-2; TRBD1 is a possible D gene (6 bases). Sequences were derived from peripheral blood, sampled 28 days after the second AZD1222 dose. This receptor was obtained from an adult who received the AZD1222 COVID-19 vaccine. This chain's CDR3 is CASSYAETGFYGYTF. In nucleotides, the CDR3 is TGTGCCAGCAGCTATGCCGAAACAGGGTTCTATGGCTACACCTTC. Together with reference TRBV7-9 and TRBJ1-2, the CDR3 gives the full variable domain: DTGVSQNPRHKITKRGQNVTFRCDPISEHNRLYWYRQTLGQGPEFLTYFQNEAQLEKSRLLSDRFSAERPKGSFSTLEIQRTEQGDSAMYLCASSYAETGFYGYTFGSGTRLTVV.